The 4 T cell receptor beta chains given below trace back to one sample, sequenced in a study of neurological immune-mediated disorders. Using its own MiXCR run on the 5' RACE reads, TCRdb lists one record per CDR3 protein. The table records tens of thousands of distinct CDR3 sequences, around 4% of them present only once. The material sequenced was PBMCs. These receptors were collected from a man aged 30-40 years with multiple sclerosis.

This clonotype is labeled medium-sized. V and J are TRBV12-3 or TRBV12-4 and TRBJ1-5, with D maybe TRBD1 (6 bases). Trimming took 6 bases from V and 3 from J, leaving 12 bases between them. The CDR3 spans 14 residues. The CDR3 loop reads CASRGGGINQPQHF. DNA of the CDR3: TGTGCCAGCAGGGGAGGGGGGATCAATCAGCCCCAGCATTTT.

This clonotype was seen ten or more times. The rearrangement links TRBV7-2 to TRBJ1-5, with TRBD1 matching 8 bases. V trimming: 5 bases; J trimming: 5 bases; junction bases outside the gene matches: 11. The CDR3 is 16 residues long. The germline gives CDR1 SGHTA, CDR2 FQGNSA. DNA for the CDR3: TGTGCCAGCAGCCTCGGACAGGGTGGGACCTATCAGCCCCAGCATTTT. It codes for CASSLGQGGTYQPQHF.

This clonotype has at least ten counts. The chain has TRBV24-1 and TRBJ1-5; D is possibly TRBD1 (6 bases). This CDR3 contains 15 residues. CDR1 is KGHDR and CDR2 is SFDVKD in the germline V gene. Trimming removed 5 bases from V and 6 bases from J, with 16 bases in between. DNA of the CDR3: TGTGCCACCAGTGCCCAAGGGGGTTCGGGTCAGCCCCAGCATTTT. Translating it yields CATSAQGGSGQPQHF.

Relative to its sample, this clonotype is medium-sized. This chain uses TRBV29-1 with TRBJ2-3, with a weak D call TRBD2 (6 bases). Trimming took off 6 bases at V and 6 bases at J, with 16 bases between the two ends. CDR1 and CDR2 from the germline V gene are SQVTM and ANQGSEA. This CDR3 contains 13 residues. The CDR3: CSVREVTGDTQYF. The DNA for the CDR3 is TGCAGCGTGCGGGAAGTAACCGGGGATACGCAGTATTTT.